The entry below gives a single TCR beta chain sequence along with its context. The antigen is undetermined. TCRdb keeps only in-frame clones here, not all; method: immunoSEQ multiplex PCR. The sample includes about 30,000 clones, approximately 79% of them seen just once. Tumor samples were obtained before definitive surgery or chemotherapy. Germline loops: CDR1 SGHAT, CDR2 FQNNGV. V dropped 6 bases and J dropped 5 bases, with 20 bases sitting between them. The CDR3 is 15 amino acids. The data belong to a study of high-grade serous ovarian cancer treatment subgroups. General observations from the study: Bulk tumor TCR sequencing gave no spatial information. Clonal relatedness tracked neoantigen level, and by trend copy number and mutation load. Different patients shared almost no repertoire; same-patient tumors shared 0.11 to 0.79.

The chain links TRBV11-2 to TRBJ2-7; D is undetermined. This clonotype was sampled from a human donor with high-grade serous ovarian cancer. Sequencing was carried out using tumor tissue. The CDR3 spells CASSSIRRSSDEQYF. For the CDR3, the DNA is TGTGCCAGCAGTAGCATTAGGCGGTCGTCGGACGAGCAGTACTTC. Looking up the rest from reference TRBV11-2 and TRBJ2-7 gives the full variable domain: EAGVAQSPRYKIIEKRQSVAFWCNPISGHATLYWYQQILGQGPKLLIQFQNNGVVDDSQLPKDRFSAERLKGVDSTLKIQPAKLEDSAVYLCASSSIRRSSDEQYFGPGTRLTVT.